Listed below are T cell receptor beta chains from one sample, sequenced in a study of blood T cell repertoires in COVID-19. Clones were sequenced by immunoSEQ multiplex PCR, and TCRdb holds only the in-frame ones, with some missing. The table shows 300,000 to 350,000 clones, with under 90% occurring only once. Input material: peripheral blood. These TCRs come from a woman aged 25-40 years with COVID-19, enrolled during active disease. Each CDR3 is given with its conserved first and last residue. A D gene is named only where the DNA matches it firmly. Not every row has a clone size; where given, it reads once, few, many or a size class.

NA	TRBJ1-5	TRBD1	TRBV19	CASSRRDRENQPQHF	TGTGCCAGTAGTAGACGGGACAGGGAGAATCAGCCCCAGCATTTT
NA	TRBJ2-3	NA	TRBV2	CASSSADTQYF	TGTGCCAGCAGTTCAGCAGATACGCAGTATTTT
NA	TRBJ2-1	TRBD2	TRBV5-1	CASSLGGLGNNEQFF	TGCGCCAGCAGCTTGGGGGGACTAGGAAACAATGAGCAGTTCTTC
NA	TRBJ2-1	TRBD2	TRBV11-3	CASSLDLAGAYNEQFF	TGTGCCAGCAGCTTAGATCTAGCGGGAGCCTACAATGAGCAGTTCTTC
many	TRBJ2-7	TRBD2	TRBV19	CASSFSGVAGGSHSYEQYF	TGTGCCAGTAGTTTTTCTGGGGTAGCGGGAGGATCTCACTCCTACGAGCAGTACTTC
NA	TRBJ1-1	TRBD1	TRBV13	CASSYTGTGRTEAFF	TGTGCCAGCAGCTACACCGGGACAGGGAGGACTGAAGCTTTCTTT
NA	TRBJ2-1	NA	TRBV7-9	CASSPGGSYNEQFF	TGTGCCAGCAGCCCCGGGGGCTCCTACAATGAGCAGTTCTTC
NA	TRBJ1-5	TRBD1	TRBV7-2	CASSLNGGTGDQPQHF	TGTGCCAGCAGCCTAAACGGCGGGACAGGGGATCAGCCCCAGCATTTT
once	TRBJ1-3	TRBD1	TRBV18	CASSPSGQGTGNTIYF	TGTGCCAGCTCACCATCGGGACAGGGAACAGGAAACACCATATATTTT
NA	TRBJ2-7	NA	TRBV7-9	CASSIQNYEQYF	TGTGCCAGCAGCATACAAAACTACGAGCAGTACTTC
NA	TRBJ2-1	NA	TRBV7-9	CASSLLREKFNEQFF	TGTGCCAGCAGCTTACTACGCGAGAAATTTAATGAGCAGTTCTTC
few	TRBJ2-7	NA	TRBV5-1	CASSLEDRSYEQYF	TGCGCCAGCAGCTTGGAGGACAGATCCTACGAGCAGTACTTC
once	TRBJ1-5	NA	TRBV21-1	CASSKSLTGGQPQHF	TGTGCCAGCAGCAAATCGTTAACGGGAGGCCAGCCCCAGCATTTT
NA	TRBJ1-2	TRBD1	TRBV30	CAWSGLGDRGYGYTF	TGTGCCTGGAGTGGGCTAGGGGACAGGGGCTATGGCTACACCTTC
NA	TRBJ2-2	NA	TRBV5-6	CASSLGTGLNTGELFF	TGTGCCAGCAGCTTGGGTACAGGCTTGAACACCGGGGAGCTGTTTTTT
NA	TRBJ1-2	TRBD1	TRBV9	CASSISGTGYGYTF	TGTGCCAGCAGCATATCCGGGACAGGCTACGGCTACACCTTC
few	TRBJ1-1	NA	TRBV19	CASSSTGNTEAFF	TGTGCCAGTAGCTCAACAGGGAACACTGAAGCTTTCTTT
NA	TRBJ1-5	TRBD1	TRBV19	CASKGQGSNQPQHF	TGTGCCAGTAAGGGACAGGGTAGCAATCAGCCCCAGCATTTT
NA	TRBJ2-7	NA	TRBV27	CASSSVSYEQYF	TGTGCCAGCAGTTCGGTCTCCTACGAGCAGTACTTC
NA	TRBJ2-7	TRBD1	TRBV2	CASSEALDRSYEQYF	TGTGCCAGCAGTGAAGCACTGGACAGGTCCTACGAGCAGTACTTC
NA	TRBJ2-4	TRBD1	TRBV19	CASTAPGQGKDIQYF	TGTGCCAGTACTGCTCCGGGACAGGGGAAGGACATTCAGTACTTC
NA	TRBJ2-5	TRBD1	TRBV11-2	CASSDNGRGHREETQYF	TGTGCCAGCAGCGACAATGGCAGGGGGCATCGGGAAGAGACCCAGTACTTC
NA	TRBJ2-2	NA	TRBV29-1	CSVERLGLGETGELFF	TGCAGCGTTGAGAGATTGGGGCTAGGAGAGACCGGGGAGCTGTTTTTT
once	TRBJ1-1	NA	TRBV19	CATIGQIEAFF	TGTGCCACTATCGGACAGATTGAAGCTTTCTTT
NA	TRBJ1-5	TRBD1	TRBV6-2/TRBV6-3	CASSYAFPGQGSQPQHF	TGTGCCAGCAGTTACGCTTTTCCGGGACAGGGTTCTCAGCCCCAGCATTTT
NA	TRBJ1-5	NA	TRBV19	CASSRQALNQPQHF	TGTGCCAGTAGCCGGCAGGCCCTAAATCAGCCCCAGCATTTT
NA	TRBJ2-3	TRBD1	TRBV2	CASGRTGPTDTQYF	TGTGCCAGCGGAAGGACAGGGCCCACAGATACGCAGTATTTT
few	TRBJ1-1	NA	TRBV2	CASRARGFNTEAFF	TGTGCCAGCAGAGCCAGGGGATTCAACACTGAAGCTTTCTTT
NA	TRBJ2-1	TRBD2	TRBV19	CASSSGTSGYNEQFF	TGTGCCAGTAGTTCTGGGACTAGCGGTTACAATGAGCAGTTCTTC
NA	TRBJ2-7	TRBD2	TRBV19	CASSMGLAGFYEQYF	TGTGCCAGTAGTATGGGACTAGCGGGATTCTACGAGCAGTACTTC
NA	TRBJ2-7	TRBD2	TRBV5-4	CASSDSGTRVSEQYF	TGTGCCAGCAGCGACTCCGGGACTAGAGTCTCCGAGCAGTACTTC
once	TRBJ1-1	TRBD1	TRBV15	CATSVGFRGHTEAFF	TGTGCCACCAGCGTAGGATTCAGGGGGCACACTGAAGCTTTCTTT
NA	TRBJ2-1	NA	TRBV5-4	CASSSPSPSYNEQFF	TGTGCCAGCAGCTCCCCCTCTCCCTCCTACAATGAGCAGTTCTTC
NA	TRBJ2-7	NA	TRBV12-3/TRBV12-4	CASGLAVGEQYF	TGTGCCAGCGGGCTAGCTGTAGGCGAGCAGTACTTC
NA	TRBJ1-1	NA	TRBV9	CASSSREGQLNTEAFF	TGTGCCAGCAGCTCCCGGGAGGGGCAGCTTAACACTGAAGCTTTCTTT